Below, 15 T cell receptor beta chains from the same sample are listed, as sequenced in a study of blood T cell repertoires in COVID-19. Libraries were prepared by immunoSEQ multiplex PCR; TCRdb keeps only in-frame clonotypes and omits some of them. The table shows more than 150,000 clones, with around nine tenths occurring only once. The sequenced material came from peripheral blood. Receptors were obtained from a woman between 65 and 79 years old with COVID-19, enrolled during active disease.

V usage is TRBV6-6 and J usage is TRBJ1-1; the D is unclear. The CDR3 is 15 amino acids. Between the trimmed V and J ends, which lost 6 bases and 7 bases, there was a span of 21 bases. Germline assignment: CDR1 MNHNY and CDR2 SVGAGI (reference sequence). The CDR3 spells CASSRRGGQGLEAFF. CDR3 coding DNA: TGTGCCAGCAGCCGACGCGGCGGTCAAGGCCTTGAAGCTTTCTTT.

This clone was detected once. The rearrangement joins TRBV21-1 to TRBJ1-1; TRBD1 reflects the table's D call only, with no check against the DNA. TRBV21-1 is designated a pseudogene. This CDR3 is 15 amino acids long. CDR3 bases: TGTGCCACCAGGGGGGACAGCCACATGAACACTGAAGCTTTCTTT. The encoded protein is CATRGDSHMNTEAFF.

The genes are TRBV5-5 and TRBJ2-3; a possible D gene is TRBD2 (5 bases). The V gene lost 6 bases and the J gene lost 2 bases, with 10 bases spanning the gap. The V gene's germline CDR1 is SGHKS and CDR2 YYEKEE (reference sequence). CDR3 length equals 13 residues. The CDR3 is CASTGMNTDTQYF. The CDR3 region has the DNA TGTGCCAGCACCGGGATGAACACAGATACGCAGTATTTT.

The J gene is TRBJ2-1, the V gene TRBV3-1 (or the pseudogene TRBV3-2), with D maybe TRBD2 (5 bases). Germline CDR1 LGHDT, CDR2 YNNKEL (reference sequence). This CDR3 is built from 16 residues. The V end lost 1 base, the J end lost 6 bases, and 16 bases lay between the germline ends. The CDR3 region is CASSQVEVMGFNEQFF. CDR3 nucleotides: TGTGCCAGCAGCCAAGTGGAGGTAATGGGTTTCAATGAGCAGTTCTTC.

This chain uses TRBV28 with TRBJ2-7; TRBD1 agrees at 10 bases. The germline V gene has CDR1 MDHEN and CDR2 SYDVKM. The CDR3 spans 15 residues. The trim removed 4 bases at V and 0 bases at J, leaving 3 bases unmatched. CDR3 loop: CASSSGQGYSYEQYF. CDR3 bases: TGTGCCAGCAGTTCGGGACAGGGGTACTCCTACGAGCAGTACTTC.

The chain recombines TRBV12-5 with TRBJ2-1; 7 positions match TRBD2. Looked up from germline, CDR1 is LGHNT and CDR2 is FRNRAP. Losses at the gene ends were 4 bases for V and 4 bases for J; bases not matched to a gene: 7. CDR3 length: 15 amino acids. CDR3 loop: CASGWGGRSYNEQFF. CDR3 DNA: TGTGCTAGTGGTTGGGGGGGACGGAGTTACAATGAGCAGTTCTTC.

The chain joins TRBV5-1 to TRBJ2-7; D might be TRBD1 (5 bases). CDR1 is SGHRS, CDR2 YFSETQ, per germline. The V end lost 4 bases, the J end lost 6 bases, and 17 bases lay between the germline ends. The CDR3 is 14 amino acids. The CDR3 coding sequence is TGCGCCAGCAGCAGATCTCGGACAAACACCGAGCAGTACTTC. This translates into CASSRSRTNTEQYF.

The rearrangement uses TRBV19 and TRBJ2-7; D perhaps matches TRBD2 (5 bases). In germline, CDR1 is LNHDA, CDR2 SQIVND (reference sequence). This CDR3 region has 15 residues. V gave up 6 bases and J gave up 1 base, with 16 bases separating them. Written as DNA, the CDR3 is TGTGCCAGTAGCACTTCGGCGGGCTCGTCCTACGAGCAGTACTTC. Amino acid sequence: CASSTSAGSSYEQYF.

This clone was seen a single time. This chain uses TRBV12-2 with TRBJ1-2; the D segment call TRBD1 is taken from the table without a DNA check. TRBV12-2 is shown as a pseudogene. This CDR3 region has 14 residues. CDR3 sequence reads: CASRQPQEIYGYTF. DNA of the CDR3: TGTGCAAGTCGTCAACCACAGGAAATCTATGGCTACACCTTC.

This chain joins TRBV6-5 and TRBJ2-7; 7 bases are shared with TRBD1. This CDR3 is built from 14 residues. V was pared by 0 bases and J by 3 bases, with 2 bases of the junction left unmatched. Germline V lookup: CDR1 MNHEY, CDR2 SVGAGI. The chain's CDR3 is CASSYSSGGYEQYF. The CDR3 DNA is TGTGCCAGCAGTTACTCGTCAGGGGGCTACGAGCAGTACTTC.

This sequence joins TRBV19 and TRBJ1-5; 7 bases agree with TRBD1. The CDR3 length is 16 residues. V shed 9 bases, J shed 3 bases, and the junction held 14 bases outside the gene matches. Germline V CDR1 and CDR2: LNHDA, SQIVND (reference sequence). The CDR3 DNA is TGTGCCAGCCGCTCCGATCCGGGACAGTACAATCAGCCCCAGCATTTT. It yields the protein CASRSDPGQYNQPQHF.

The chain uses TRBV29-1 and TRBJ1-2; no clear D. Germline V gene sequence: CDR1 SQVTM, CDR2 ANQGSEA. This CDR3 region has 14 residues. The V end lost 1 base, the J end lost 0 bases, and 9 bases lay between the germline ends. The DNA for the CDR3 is TGCAGCGTTGAAGGACTGAGAGCTAACTATGGCTACACCTTC. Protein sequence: CSVEGLRANYGYTF. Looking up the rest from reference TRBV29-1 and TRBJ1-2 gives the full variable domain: SAVISQKPSRDICQRGTSLTIQCQVDSQVTMMFWYRQQPGQSLTLIATANQGSEATYESGFVIDKFPISRPNLTFSTLTVSNMSPEDSSIYLCSVEGLRANYGYTFGSGTRLTVV.

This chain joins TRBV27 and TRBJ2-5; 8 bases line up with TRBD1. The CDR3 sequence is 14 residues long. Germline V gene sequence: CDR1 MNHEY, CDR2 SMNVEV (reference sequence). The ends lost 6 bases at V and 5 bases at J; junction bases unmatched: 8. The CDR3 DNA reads TGTGCCAGCAGACAGGACAGGGTCAGGGAGACCCAGTACTTC. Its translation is CASRQDRVRETQYF.

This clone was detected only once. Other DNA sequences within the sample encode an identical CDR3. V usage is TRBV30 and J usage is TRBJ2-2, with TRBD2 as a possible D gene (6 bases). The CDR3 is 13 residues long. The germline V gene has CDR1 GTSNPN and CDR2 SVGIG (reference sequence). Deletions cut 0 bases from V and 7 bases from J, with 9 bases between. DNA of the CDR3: TGTGCCTGGAGTGTACTAGCAGGCGGGGAGCTGTTTTTT. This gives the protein CAWSVLAGGELFF.

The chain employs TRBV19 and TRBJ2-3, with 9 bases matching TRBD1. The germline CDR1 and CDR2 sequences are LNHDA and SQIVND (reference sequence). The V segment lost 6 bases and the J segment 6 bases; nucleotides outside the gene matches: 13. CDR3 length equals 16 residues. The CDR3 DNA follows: TGTGCCAGTAGCGAAACAGGGACAGGGAGGTTGGATACGCAGTATTTT. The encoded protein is CASSETGTGRLDTQYF.